This TCR beta chain appears in the sequencing data of a study of control samples from healthy donors and cancer patients. The V and J ends lost 1 base and 9 bases respectively, with 4 bases between them. Germline CDR1 reads MDHEN; CDR2 reads SYDVKM. This CDR3 is 11 amino acids long. Generated by immunoSEQ multiplex PCR, the TCRdb table keeps only in-frame clones and is missing some. This sample yields some 120,000 clones, of which about nine tenths are seen a single time; almost 2.5% belongs to the top ten. V and J are TRBV28 and TRBJ1-5, with D hard to call. This sequence originates from a man between 18 and 29 years old in good health. Sequencing input: blood. The CDR3 nucleotides are TGTGCCAGCAGTTTATTAGGGCCCCAGCATTTT. Residues: CASSLLGPQHF.